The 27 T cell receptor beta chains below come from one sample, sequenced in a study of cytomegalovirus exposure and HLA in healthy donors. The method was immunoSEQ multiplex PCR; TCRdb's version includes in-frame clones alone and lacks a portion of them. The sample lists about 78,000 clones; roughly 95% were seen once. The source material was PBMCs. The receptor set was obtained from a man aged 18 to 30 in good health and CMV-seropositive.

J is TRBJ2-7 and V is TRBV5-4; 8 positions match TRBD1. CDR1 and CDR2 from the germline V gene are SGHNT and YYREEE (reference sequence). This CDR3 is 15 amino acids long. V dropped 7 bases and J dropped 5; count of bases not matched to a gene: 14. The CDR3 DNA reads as TGTGCCAGCTTACAGGCCGGACAGGGTGGACACGAGCAGTACTTC. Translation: CASLQAGQGGHEQYF.

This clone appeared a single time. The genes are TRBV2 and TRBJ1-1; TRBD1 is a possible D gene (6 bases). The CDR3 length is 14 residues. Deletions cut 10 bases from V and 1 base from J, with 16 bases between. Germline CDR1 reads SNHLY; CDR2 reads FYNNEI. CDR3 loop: CANTKQGKNTEAFF. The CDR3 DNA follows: TGTGCCAACACTAAACAGGGAAAGAACACTGAAGCTTTCTTT.

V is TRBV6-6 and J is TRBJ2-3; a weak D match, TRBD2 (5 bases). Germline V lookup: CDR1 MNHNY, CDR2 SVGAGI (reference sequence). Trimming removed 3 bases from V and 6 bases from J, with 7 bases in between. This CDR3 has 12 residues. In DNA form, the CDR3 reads TGTGCCAGCAGTTATCCGGGGGATACGCAGTATTTT. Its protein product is CASSYPGDTQYF.

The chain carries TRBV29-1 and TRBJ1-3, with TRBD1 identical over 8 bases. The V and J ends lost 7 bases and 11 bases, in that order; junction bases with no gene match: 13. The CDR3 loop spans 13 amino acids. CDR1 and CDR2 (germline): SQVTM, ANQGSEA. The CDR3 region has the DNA TGCAGCGCGACAGAAGACAGGGGTTACCCCATATATTTT. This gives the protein CSATEDRGYPIYF.

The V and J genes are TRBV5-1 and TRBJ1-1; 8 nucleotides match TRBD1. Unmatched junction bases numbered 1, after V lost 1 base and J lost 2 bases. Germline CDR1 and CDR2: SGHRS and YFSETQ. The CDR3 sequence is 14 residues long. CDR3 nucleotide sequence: TGCGCCAGCAGCTTGACAGGGGGAAACACTGAAGCTTTCTTT. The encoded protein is CASSLTGGNTEAFF.

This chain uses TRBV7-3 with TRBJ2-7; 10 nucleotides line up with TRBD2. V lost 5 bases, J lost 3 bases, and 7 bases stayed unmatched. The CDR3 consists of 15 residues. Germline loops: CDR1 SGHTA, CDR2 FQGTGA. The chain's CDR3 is CASSPRLAGIYEQYF. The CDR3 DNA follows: TGTGCCAGCAGCCCAAGACTAGCGGGTATCTACGAGCAGTACTTC.

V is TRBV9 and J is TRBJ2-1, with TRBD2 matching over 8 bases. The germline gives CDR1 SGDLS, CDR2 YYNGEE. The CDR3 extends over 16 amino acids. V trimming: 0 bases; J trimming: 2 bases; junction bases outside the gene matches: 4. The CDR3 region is CASSVGSGGTYNEQFF. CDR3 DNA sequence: TGTGCCAGCAGCGTAGGGTCGGGAGGGACCTACAATGAGCAGTTCTTC. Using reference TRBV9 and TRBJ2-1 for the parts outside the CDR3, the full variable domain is DSGVTQTPKHLITATGQRVTLRCSPRSGDLSVYWYQQSLDQGLQFLIQYYNGEERAKGNILERFSAQQFPDLHSELNLSSLELGDSALYFCASSVGSGGTYNEQFFGPGTRLTVL.

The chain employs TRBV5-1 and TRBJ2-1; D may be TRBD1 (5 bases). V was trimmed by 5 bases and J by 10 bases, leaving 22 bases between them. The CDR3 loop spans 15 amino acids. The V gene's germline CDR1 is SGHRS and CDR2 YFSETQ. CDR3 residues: CASSLTGAARQEQFF. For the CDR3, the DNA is TGCGCCAGCAGTTTAACTGGGGCCGCGAGGCAAGAGCAGTTCTTC.

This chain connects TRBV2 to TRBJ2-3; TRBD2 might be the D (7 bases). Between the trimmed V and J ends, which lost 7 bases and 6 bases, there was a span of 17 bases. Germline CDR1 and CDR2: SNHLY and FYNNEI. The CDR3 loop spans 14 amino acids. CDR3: CASTSTGGEDTQYF. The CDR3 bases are TGTGCCAGCACCTCCACGGGGGGCGAGGATACGCAGTATTTT.

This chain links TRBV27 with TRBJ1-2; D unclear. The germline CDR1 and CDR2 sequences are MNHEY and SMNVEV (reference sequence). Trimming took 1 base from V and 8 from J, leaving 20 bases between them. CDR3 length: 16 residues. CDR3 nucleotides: TGTGCCAGCAGTTTATTACCCCTGGCCGTAGCAGTAGGCTACACCTTC. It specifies CASSLLPLAVAVGYTF.

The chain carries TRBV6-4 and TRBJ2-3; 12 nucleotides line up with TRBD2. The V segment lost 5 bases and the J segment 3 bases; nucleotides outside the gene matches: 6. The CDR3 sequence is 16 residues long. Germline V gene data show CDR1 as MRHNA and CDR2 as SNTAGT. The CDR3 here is CASSKTGTSGTDTQYF. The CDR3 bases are TGTGCCAGCAGTAAGACCGGGACTAGCGGGACAGATACGCAGTATTTT.

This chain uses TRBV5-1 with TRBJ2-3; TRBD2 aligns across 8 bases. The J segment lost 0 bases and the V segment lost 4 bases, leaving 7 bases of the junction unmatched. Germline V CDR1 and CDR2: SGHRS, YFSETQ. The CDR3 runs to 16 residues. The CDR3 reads CASSRGGLKSTDTQYF. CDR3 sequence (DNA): TGCGCCAGCAGCCGGGGGGGGCTAAAGAGCACAGATACGCAGTATTTT.

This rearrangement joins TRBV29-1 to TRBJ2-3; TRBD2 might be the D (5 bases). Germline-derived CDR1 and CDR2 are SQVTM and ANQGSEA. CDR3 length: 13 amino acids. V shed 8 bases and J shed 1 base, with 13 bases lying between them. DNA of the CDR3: TGCAGCCCCAGGCGGGTAGGCACAGATACGCAGTATTTT. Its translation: CSPRRVGTDTQYF.

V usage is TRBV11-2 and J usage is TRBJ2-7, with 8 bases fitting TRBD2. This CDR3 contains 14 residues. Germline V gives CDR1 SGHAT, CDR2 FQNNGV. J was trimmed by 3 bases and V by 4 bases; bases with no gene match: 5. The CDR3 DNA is TGTGCCAGCAGCTCCGTAGCGGGGTACTACGAGCAGTACTTC. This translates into CASSSVAGYYEQYF.

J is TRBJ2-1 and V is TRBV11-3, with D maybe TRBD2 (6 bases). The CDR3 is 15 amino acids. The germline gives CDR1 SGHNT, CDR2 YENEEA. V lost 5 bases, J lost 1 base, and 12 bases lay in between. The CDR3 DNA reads TGTGCCAGCAGCCCGGTTAGCGGTTCCTACAATGAGCAGTTCTTC. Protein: CASSPVSGSYNEQFF.

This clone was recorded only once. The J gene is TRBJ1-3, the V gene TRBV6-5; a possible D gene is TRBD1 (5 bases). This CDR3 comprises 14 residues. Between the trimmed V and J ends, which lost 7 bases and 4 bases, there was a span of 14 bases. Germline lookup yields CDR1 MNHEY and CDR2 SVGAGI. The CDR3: CASTARVRGNTIYF. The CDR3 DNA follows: TGTGCCAGCACCGCCAGGGTTCGGGGAAACACCATATATTTT.

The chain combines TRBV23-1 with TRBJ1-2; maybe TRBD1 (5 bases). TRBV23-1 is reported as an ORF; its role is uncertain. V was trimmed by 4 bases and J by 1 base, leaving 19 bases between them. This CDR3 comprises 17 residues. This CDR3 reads CASSPIMVIGGNYGYTF. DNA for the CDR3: TGCGCCAGCAGTCCAATAATGGTAATCGGGGGTAACTATGGCTACACCTTC.

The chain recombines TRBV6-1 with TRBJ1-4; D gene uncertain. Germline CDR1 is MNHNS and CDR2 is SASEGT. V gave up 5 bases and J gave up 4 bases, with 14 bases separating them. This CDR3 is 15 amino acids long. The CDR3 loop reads CASSNSGPFNEKLFF. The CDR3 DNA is TGTGCCAGCAGTAATAGCGGGCCGTTTAATGAAAAACTGTTTTTT.

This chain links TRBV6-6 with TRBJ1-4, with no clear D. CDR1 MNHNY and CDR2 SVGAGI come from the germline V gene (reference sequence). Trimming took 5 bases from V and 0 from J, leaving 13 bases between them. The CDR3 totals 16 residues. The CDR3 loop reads CASSRTNSATNEKLFF. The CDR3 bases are TGTGCCAGCAGTCGCACCAACAGTGCAACTAATGAAAAACTGTTTTTT.

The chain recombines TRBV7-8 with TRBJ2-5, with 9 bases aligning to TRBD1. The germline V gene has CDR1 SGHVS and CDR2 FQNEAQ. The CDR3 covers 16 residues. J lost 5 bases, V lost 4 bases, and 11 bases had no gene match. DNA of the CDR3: TGTGCCAGCAGCTCAGATTACAGGGGGCAAGGGGAGACCCAGTACTTC. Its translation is CASSSDYRGQGETQYF.

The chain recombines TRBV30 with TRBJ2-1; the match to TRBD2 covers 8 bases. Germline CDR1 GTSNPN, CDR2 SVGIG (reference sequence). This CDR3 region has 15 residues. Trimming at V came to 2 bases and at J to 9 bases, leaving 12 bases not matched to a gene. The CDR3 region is CAWSRPGLVFTEQFF. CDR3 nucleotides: TGTGCCTGGAGTAGACCGGGACTAGTGTTCACTGAGCAGTTCTTC.

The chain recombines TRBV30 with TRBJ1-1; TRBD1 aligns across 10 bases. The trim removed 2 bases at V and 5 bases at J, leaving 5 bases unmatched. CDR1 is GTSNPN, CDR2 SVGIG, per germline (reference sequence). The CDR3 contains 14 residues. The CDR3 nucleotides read TGTGCCTGGAGTCCGACGGGACAGGGGACTGAAGCTTTCTTT. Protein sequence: CAWSPTGQGTEAFF.

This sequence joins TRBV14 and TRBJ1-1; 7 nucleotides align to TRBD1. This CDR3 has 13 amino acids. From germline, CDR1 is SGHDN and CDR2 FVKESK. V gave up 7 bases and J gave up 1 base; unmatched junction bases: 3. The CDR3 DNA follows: TGTGCCAGCAAACGGACAGGGAACACTGAAGCTTTCTTT. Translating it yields CASKRTGNTEAFF. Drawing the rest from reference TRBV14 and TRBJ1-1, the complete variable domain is EAGVTQFPSHSVIEKGQTVTLRCDPISGHDNLYWYRRVMGKEIKFLLHFVKESKQDESGMPNNRFLAERTGGTYSTLKVQPAELEDSGVYFCASKRTGNTEAFFGQGTRLTVV.

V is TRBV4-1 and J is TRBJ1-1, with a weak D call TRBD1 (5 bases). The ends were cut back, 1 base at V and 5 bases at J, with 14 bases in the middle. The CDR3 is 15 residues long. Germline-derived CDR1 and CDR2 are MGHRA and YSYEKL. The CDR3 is CASSQVLKGRTEAFF. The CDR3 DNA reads TGCGCCAGCAGCCAAGTGCTAAAGGGGAGGACTGAAGCTTTCTTT.

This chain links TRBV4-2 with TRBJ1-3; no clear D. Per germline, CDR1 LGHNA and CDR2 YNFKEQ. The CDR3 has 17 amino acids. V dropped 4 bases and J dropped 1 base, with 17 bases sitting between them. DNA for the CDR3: TGTGCCAGCAGCCCCCGGAGGGCGCACGGATCTGGAAACACCATATATTTT. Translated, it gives CASSPRRAHGSGNTIYF.

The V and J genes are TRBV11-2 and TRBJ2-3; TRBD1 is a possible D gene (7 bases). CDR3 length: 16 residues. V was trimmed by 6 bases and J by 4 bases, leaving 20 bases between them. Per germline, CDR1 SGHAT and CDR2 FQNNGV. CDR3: CASSQGGASESDTQYF. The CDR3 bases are TGTGCCAGCAGTCAAGGGGGCGCTAGCGAATCAGATACGCAGTATTTT.

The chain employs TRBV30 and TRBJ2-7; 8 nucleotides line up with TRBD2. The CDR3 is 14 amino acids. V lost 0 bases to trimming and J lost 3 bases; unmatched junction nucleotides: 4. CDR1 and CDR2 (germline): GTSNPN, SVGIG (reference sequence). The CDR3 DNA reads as TGTGCCTGGAGTGTACTCGCGGGAGGCTACGAGCAGTACTTC. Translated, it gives CAWSVLAGGYEQYF.